A single sample is the source of the 10 T cell receptor beta chains below, sequenced in a study of lymphopenia after photon versus proton radiotherapy. Only in-frame clones appear in the TCRdb table, and some are missing; sequencing was by immunoSEQ multiplex PCR. The sample has fewer than 50,000 clones, approximately 83% seen once. The material was peripheral blood, obtained from a patient treated with photon-based radiotherapy. These receptor sequences come from a man in his forties with gastric cancer.

This clone appeared a few times. The chain recombines TRBV2 with TRBJ2-5; D uncertain. CDR3 length equals 11 residues. V was pared by 4 bases and J by 5 bases, with 5 bases between. Germline values: CDR1 SNHLY, CDR2 FYNNEI. The CDR3 is CASSGWETQYF. In nucleotides, the CDR3 is TGTGCCAGCAGTGGCTGGGAGACCCAGTACTTC.

This chain uses TRBV5-4 with TRBJ1-2; 8 nucleotides match TRBD1. V lost 0 bases and J lost 3; bases outside the gene matches: 7. Germline assignment: CDR1 SGHNT and CDR2 YYREEE (reference sequence). The CDR3 is 16 amino acids. The DNA of the CDR3 is TGTGCCAGCAGCTTGGGGGCAGGGGGCACCCACTATGGCTACACCTTC. Protein product: CASSLGAGGTHYGYTF.

The chain combines TRBV6-1 with TRBJ1-5; D not resolved. Germline V lookup: CDR1 MNHNS, CDR2 SASEGT. Trimming left V 3 bases short and J 3 bases short, with 9 bases between. The CDR3 contains 14 residues. The CDR3 nucleotides are TGTGCCAGCAGTGACGCTGGGCTCAATCAGCCCCAGCATTTT. As protein: CASSDAGLNQPQHF.

This clone appeared once. V usage is TRBV19 and J usage is TRBJ2-1, with D possibly TRBD1 on 5 matching bases. Trimming left V 3 bases short and J 0 bases short, with 9 bases between. The CDR3 sequence is 15 residues long. Germline V gene sequence: CDR1 LNHDA, CDR2 SQIVND (reference sequence). CDR3 residues: CASSMDKSSYNEQFF. The CDR3 DNA is TGTGCCAGTAGTATGGACAAGAGCTCCTACAATGAGCAGTTCTTC.

This chain uses TRBV5-4 with TRBJ2-5, with D perhaps TRBD1 (5 bases). The CDR3 runs 14 residues. V lost 5 bases and J lost 2, with 13 bases in between. Germline V gene data show CDR1 as SGHNT and CDR2 as YYREEE (reference sequence). The DNA of the CDR3 is TGTGCCAGCAGAACGGACATAGGGCAAGAGACCCAGTACTTC. It translates to CASRTDIGQETQYF.

This clone has a single count. The rearrangement links TRBV2 to TRBJ2-3, with TRBD2 matching 9 bases. The V and J ends lost 3 bases and 6 bases, in that order; junction bases with no gene match: 10. Germline V gene lookup returns CDR1 SNHLY and CDR2 FYNNEI. The CDR3 consists of 16 residues. In DNA form, the CDR3 reads TGTGCCAGCAGTGACCTTGGAGTAGCGGGGGCCGATACGCAGTATTTT. The encoded protein is CASSDLGVAGADTQYF.

In this sample, this clone turned up once. The chain carries TRBV18 and TRBJ1-1; TRBD1 aligns across 8 bases. CDR1 and CDR2 (germline): KGHSH, LQKENI. Trimming removed 2 bases from V and 3 bases from J; junction bases left unmatched: 11. The CDR3 is 17 residues long. CDR3 nucleotides: TGTGCCAGCTCACCAATTAGAGCAGGGGGCTCGGACACTGAAGCTTTCTTT. Its translation is CASSPIRAGGSDTEAFF.

The rearrangement links TRBV19 to TRBJ1-2, with TRBD1 as a possible D gene (5 bases). The CDR3 is 12 residues long. Germline loops: CDR1 LNHDA, CDR2 SQIVND (reference sequence). V was pared by 6 bases and J by 7 bases, with 12 bases between. The CDR3 sequence: CASSLGGGGYTF. The CDR3 DNA reads TGTGCCAGTAGCCTGGGGGGAGGTGGCTACACCTTC.

The J gene is TRBJ1-3, the V gene TRBV6-5; D gene uncertain. This CDR3 region has 14 residues. Germline loops: CDR1 MNHEY, CDR2 SVGAGI. V lost 0 bases and J lost 4, with 7 bases in between. This chain's CDR3 is CASSYSGPGNTIYF. The CDR3, as DNA: TGTGCCAGCAGTTACTCCGGGCCCGGAAACACCATATATTTT.

The V call is TRBV15, the J call TRBJ2-5; D may be TRBD1 (6 bases). V lost 5 bases and J lost 5, with 18 bases in between. This CDR3 is built from 15 residues. Germline V lookup: CDR1 LNHNV, CDR2 YYDKDF (reference sequence). In DNA form, the CDR3 reads TGTGCCACCAGCGGACCCCAGGGGCGTAGGGAGACCCAGTACTTC. It specifies CATSGPQGRRETQYF.